This T cell receptor beta chain was identified in a study of blood T cells in healthy people across ages. Sample-barcoded 5' priming and a J-beta primer mix drove a second PCR of roughly 6 to 12 cycles. One entry per CDR3 protein, called by TCRdb with MiXCR from the 5' RACE reads. In the table there are around 710,000 distinct CDR3 sequences, 35% to 45% of which are singletons. V was shortened by 5 bases and J by 1 base, with 10 bases between the two germline ends. The V gene's germline CDR1 is DFQATT and CDR2 SNEGSKA (reference sequence). The CDR3 spans 13 residues. The sequence was collected from an older woman in good health. The sequenced material came from blood. The genes are TRBV20-1 and TRBJ2-3; D may match TRBD1 or TRBD2 (5 bases each). CDR3 nucleotide sequence: TGCAGTGCTCCGGGGCCCCGCACAGATACGCAGTATTTT. Translating gives CSAPGPRTDTQYF.